This TCR beta chain derives from a study of T cell changes during pregnancy in multiple sclerosis. Sequenced by immunoSEQ multiplex PCR; TCRdb stores in-frame clones only, minus some. Found here are tens of thousands of clones, about 92% of them singletons; the top ten hold 0.6% to 0.75%. Trimming shortened V by 5 bases and J by 4 bases, and 18 bases separated the two germline ends. CDR1 is SGDLS, CDR2 YYNGEE, per germline. The CDR3 length is 15 residues. Sequencing used CD4+ T cells from peripheral blood mononuclear cells, obtained in the third trimester of pregnancy. This chain joins TRBV9 and TRBJ1-2; the D gene is possibly TRBD1 (5 bases). This TCR came from a female donor with multiple sclerosis, enrolled in a pregnancy study. The CDR3 DNA reads as TGTGCCAGCAGTCGATCTCTCAGGGAAGTCTATGGCTACACCTTC. Its protein is CASSRSLREVYGYTF.